The clone carrying this T cell receptor beta chain was seen ten or more times. V shed 4 bases, J shed 3 bases, and the junction held 6 bases outside the gene matches. The germline V gene encodes CDR1 SGHNT and CDR2 YYREEE (reference sequence). The CDR3 is 14 residues long. In the library, individual cDNA molecules carried attached unique molecular identifiers. TCRdb re-derived calls from the 5' RACE reads in MiXCR, one entry per CDR3 protein. The data hold 25,000 to 30,000 distinct CDR3 sequences, with approximately 4.7% observed a single time. The sample comes from a study of early T cells in non-severe SARS-CoV-2 infection.

The sequenced sample consisted of whole blood. The chain couples TRBV5-4 to TRBJ2-7, with 8 bases lining up with TRBD2. The receptor was isolated from an adult who was a healthcare worker with PCR-confirmed SARS-CoV-2 infection or an uninfected control (not recorded which). This chain's CDR3 is CASSRSGTHYEQYF. The CDR3 nucleotides read TGTGCCAGCAGCCGTAGCGGGACCCACTACGAGCAGTACTTC.